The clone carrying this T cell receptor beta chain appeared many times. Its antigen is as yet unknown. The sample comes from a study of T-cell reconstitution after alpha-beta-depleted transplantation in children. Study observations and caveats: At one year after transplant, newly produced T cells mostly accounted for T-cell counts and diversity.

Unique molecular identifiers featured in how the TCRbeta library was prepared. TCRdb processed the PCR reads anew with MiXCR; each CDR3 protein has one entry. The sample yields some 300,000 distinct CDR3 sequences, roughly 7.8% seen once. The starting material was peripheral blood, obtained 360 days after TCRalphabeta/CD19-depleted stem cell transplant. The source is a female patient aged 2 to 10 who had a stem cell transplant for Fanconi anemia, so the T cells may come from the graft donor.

CDR3 coding DNA: TGTGCCAGCAGTTTACCCAGCTCCTACGAGCAGTACTTC. Encoded protein: CASSLPSSYEQYF. This sequence joins TRBV27 and TRBJ2-7; D remains unclear. Deletions cut 2 bases from V and 0 bases from J, with 5 bases between. The V gene's germline CDR1 is MNHEY and CDR2 SMNVEV (reference sequence). The CDR3 is 13 amino acids.